This TCR beta chain derives from a study of identical twins. The donors were all healthy and Caucasian. This clonotype was picked up many times. Template switching, a step in the protocol, added a universal primer site, and cDNA carried unique molecular identifiers. Via MiXCR, TCRdb re-called the 5' RACE reads, giving one row per CDR3 protein. The profile covers hundreds of thousands of distinct CDR3 sequences, with over 8.5% appearing a single time and 0.8% to 1% taken by the ten largest. These data were also filed under a second study, of yellow fever vaccine responses in identical twins.

This sequence originates from a woman aged 18-29 years in good health. The specimen sequenced was PBMCs.

The chain's CDR3 is CASSGDRSNEQYF. The CDR3 DNA sequence: TGCGCCAGCAGCGGCGACAGGAGCAACGAGCAGTACTTC. The chain links TRBV5-1 to TRBJ2-7; D possibly corresponds to TRBD1 (6 bases). V was shortened by 4 bases and J by 5 bases, with 13 bases between the two germline ends. The CDR3 length is 13 residues. Germline CDR1 SGHRS, CDR2 YFSETQ.